The 26 T cell receptor beta chains presented below share a single source sample, sequenced in a study of blood T cells in healthy people across ages. Alongside a J-beta primer mix, a sample-barcoded 5' primer served in a second PCR lasting about 6 to 12 cycles. TCRdb re-analysed the 5' RACE reads in MiXCR, keeping a single row per CDR3 protein. The table has hundreds of thousands of distinct CDR3 sequences, under 25% seen once. The sequencing input was blood. These receptors were collected from a man aged 65-85 years in good health.

This clonotype appeared a few times. The J gene is TRBJ2-1, the V gene TRBV29-1; possible D gene TRBD1, 6 bases. The CDR3 has 13 amino acids. Trimming took off 7 bases at V and 0 bases at J, with 10 bases between the two ends. In germline, CDR1 is SQVTM, CDR2 ANQGSEA. The CDR3 sequence is CSARTVSYNEQFF. For the CDR3, the DNA is TGCAGCGCTAGGACAGTCTCCTACAATGAGCAGTTCTTC.

This clonotype was picked up many times. The rearrangement uses TRBV11-2 and TRBJ2-5; D call uncertain. Germline V gene data show CDR1 as SGHAT and CDR2 as FQNNGV. The CDR3 loop spans 15 amino acids. The V gene lost 4 bases and the J gene lost 3 bases, with 15 bases spanning the gap. The CDR3 DNA is TGTGCCAGCAGCTATGCCGGCACAATGAAAGAGACCCAGTACTTC. It translates to CASSYAGTMKETQYF.

V usage is TRBV6-1 and J usage is TRBJ1-3, with D perhaps matching TRBD1 (5 bases). CDR1 and CDR2 (germline): MNHNS, SASEGT. The CDR3 sequence is 15 residues long. Trimming left V 5 bases short and J 1 base short, with 12 bases between. The CDR3 DNA reads TGTGCCAGCAGTTTTCTCCGGGGGTCTGGAAACACCATATATTTT. Translation: CASSFLRGSGNTIYF.

This sequence joins TRBV5-1 and TRBJ2-5; perhaps TRBD1 as D (6 bases). The V gene lost 0 bases and the J gene lost 2 bases, with 11 bases spanning the gap. CDR1 SGHRS and CDR2 YFSETQ come from the germline V gene. The CDR3 has 15 amino acids. CDR3 in DNA: TGCGCCAGCAGCTTGGAGGTGGGACAACAAGAGACCCAGTACTTC. Residues: CASSLEVGQQETQYF.

There are a few counts of this clonotype. This sequence joins TRBV7-9 and TRBJ1-4; D gene ambiguous. V lost 10 bases, J lost 7 bases, and 13 bases lay in between. This CDR3 has 12 residues. CDR1 is SEHNR, CDR2 FQNEAQ, per germline (reference sequence). Here the CDR3 DNA reads TGTGCCACCTCAAATGTGCGTGAAAAACTGTTTTTT. This codes for CATSNVREKLFF.

The CDR3 loop is CASSLDGGGRADRAKNIQYF. The CDR3 DNA sequence: TGCGCCAGCAGCTTGGACGGAGGCGGGAGGGCCGATCGAGCCAAAAACATTCAGTACTTC. V and J are TRBV5-1 and TRBJ2-4; 9 bases fit TRBD2. The germline V gene has CDR1 SGHRS and CDR2 YFSETQ. This CDR3 comprises 20 residues. Trimming removed 0 bases from V and 0 bases from J; junction bases left unmatched: 13.

This clonotype was observed a handful of times. The CDR3 is CATSDNGQETQYF. Written as DNA, the CDR3 is TGTGCCACCAGTGATAACGGGCAAGAGACCCAGTACTTC. The chain employs TRBV24-1 and TRBJ2-5; D call uncertain. Germline assignment: CDR1 KGHDR and CDR2 SFDVKD. The ends were cut back, 3 bases at V and 2 bases at J, with 6 bases in the middle. CDR3 length: 13 residues.

This clonotype was detected a few times. The CDR3 DNA sequence: TGCAGTGCTAGTCGGGGAATCAACGAGCAGTACTTC. This sequence encodes CSASRGINEQYF. The chain links TRBV20-1 to TRBJ2-7; the D gene is possibly TRBD2 (5 bases). The germline V gene encodes CDR1 DFQATT and CDR2 SNEGSKA (reference sequence). Trimming took 3 bases from V and 5 from J, leaving 11 bases between them. The CDR3 length is 12 residues.

This clonotype was seen more than once but under ten times. The chain links TRBV6-5 to TRBJ2-1; D remains ambiguous. CDR1 and CDR2 (germline): MNHEY, SVGAGI. Trimming removed 2 bases at V and 6 bases at J, with 5 bases between. This CDR3 is built from 12 residues. The CDR3 loop is CASSYRPNEQFF. In DNA form, the CDR3 reads TGTGCCAGCAGTTACCGACCCAATGAGCAGTTCTTC.

The chain carries TRBV7-8 and TRBJ2-5, with D possibly TRBD2 on 6 matching bases. The germline gives CDR1 SGHVS, CDR2 FQNEAQ. The ends were cut back, 4 bases at V and 2 bases at J, with 11 bases in the middle. CDR3 length equals 14 residues. CDR3 region: CASSSGLTQETQYF. The CDR3 DNA reads as TGTGCCAGCAGCTCCGGACTAACTCAAGAGACCCAGTACTTC.

The rearrangement links TRBV6-2 or TRBV6-3 to TRBJ2-5; no definite D call. The J call is uncertain, as TRBJ2-7 better fits the DNA end. CDR3 length equals 12 residues. Germline V gene data show CDR1 as MNHEY and CDR2 as SVGEGT. CDR3 nucleotides: TGTGCCAGCAGTTATGTCGGCAACGAGCAGTACTTC. Translating gives CASSYVGNEQYF.

The rearrangement links TRBV6-6 to TRBJ1-1, with 7 bases aligning to TRBD1. The V gene's germline CDR1 is MNHNY and CDR2 SVGAGI (reference sequence). After removal of 5 bases from V and 4 bases from J, the junction contained 10 bases not matched to a gene. The CDR3 extends over 15 amino acids. Here the CDR3 DNA reads TGTGCCAGCAGTCGCCGACAGGGACTTTCCACTGAAGCTTTCTTT. The encoded protein is CASSRRQGLSTEAFF.

The chain carries TRBV6-2 or TRBV6-3 and TRBJ2-5; no reliable D call. V shed 7 bases and J shed 1 base, with 10 bases lying between them. CDR1 MNHEY and CDR2 SVGEGT come from the germline V gene. This CDR3 contains 13 residues. The DNA for the CDR3 is TGTGCCAGCACTCACGCGGCCCAAGAGACCCAGTACTTC. It codes for CASTHAAQETQYF.

To note about this clonotype: A read error may account for a junction end that differs from germline. The rearrangement links TRBV7-9 to TRBJ2-3; possibly TRBD1 or TRBD2 for D (6 bases each). Germline values: CDR1 SEHNR, CDR2 FQNEAQ (reference sequence). The CDR3 has 16 residues. The CDR3 protein is CASSPPDGGVTDAQYF. In DNA form, the CDR3 reads TGTGCCAGCAGCCCACCGGACGGGGGCGTTACAGATGCGCAGTATTTT.

This clonotype turned up a few times. The chain recombines TRBV6-1 with TRBJ2-1; D might be TRBD1 (5 bases). This CDR3 is 16 amino acids long. Trimming removed 6 bases at V and 2 bases at J, with 17 bases between. CDR1 and CDR2 (germline): MNHNS, SASEGT. CDR3 nucleotide sequence: TGTGCCAGCAGATCAACCCGACAGCTAACCTACAATGAGCAGTTCTTC. This sequence encodes CASRSTRQLTYNEQFF.

V and J are TRBV6-2 or TRBV6-3 and TRBJ1-1; D gene unclear. Trimming cost V 2 bases and J 3 bases, with 1 base left between them. The CDR3 extends over 11 amino acids. Germline V gene data show CDR1 as MNHEY and CDR2 as SVGEGT. In DNA, the CDR3 is TGTGCCAGCAGTTACGACACTGAAGCTTTCTTT. Protein: CASSYDTEAFF.

This rearrangement joins TRBV4-1 to TRBJ2-2, with D perhaps matching TRBD2 (7 bases). Trimming removed 4 bases at V and 4 bases at J, with 16 bases between. Germline lookup yields CDR1 MGHRA and CDR2 YSYEKL. The CDR3 spans 16 residues. The CDR3 coding sequence is TGCGCCAGCAGCCTCGGGGGCGGGAGAGGCACCGGGGAGCTGTTTTTT. Translating gives CASSLGGGRGTGELFF.

This clonotype showed up just a few times. The rearrangement links TRBV5-1 to TRBJ1-4; maybe TRBD1 (6 bases). The V end was cut by 0 bases, the J end by 3 bases, with 9 bases between. Germline V lookup: CDR1 SGHRS, CDR2 YFSETQ. The CDR3 is 15 residues long. The CDR3 coding sequence is TGCGCCAGCAGCTTGGCAGGGGATGCTAATGAAAAACTGTTTTTT. This codes for CASSLAGDANEKLFF.

The rearrangement joins TRBV18 to TRBJ2-2; weak D call: TRBD2 (6 bases). Germline-derived CDR1 and CDR2 are KGHSH and LQKENI. The CDR3 has 18 residues. Trimming cost V 4 bases and J 0 bases, with 18 bases left between them. CDR3 sequence: CASSRPGALPPNTGELFF. The CDR3 bases are TGTGCCAGCTCACGACCGGGAGCTTTACCCCCGAACACCGGGGAGCTGTTTTTT.

This clonotype has more than one count but fewer than ten. The V call is TRBV25-1, the J call TRBJ2-3; the match to TRBD2 covers 10 bases. Germline assignment: CDR1 MGHDK and CDR2 SYGVNS. The CDR3 has 11 residues. After removal of 9 bases from V and 12 bases from J, the junction contained 6 bases not matched to a gene. The CDR3 reads CASLLAGAQYF. DNA of the CDR3: TGTGCCAGTCTCCTAGCGGGAGCTCAGTATTTT.

This clonotype has just a few counts. For the CDR3, the DNA is TGTGCCAGCAGCGTATTCACCGGGGAGCTGTTTTTT. Encoded protein: CASSVFTGELFF. The chain has TRBV12-3 or TRBV12-4 and TRBJ2-2; no firm D call. The CDR3 contains 12 residues. V was shortened by 6 bases and J by 4 bases, with 6 bases between the two germline ends.

The gene calls are TRBV6-5 and TRBJ2-7, with D tentatively TRBD1 or TRBD2 (6 bases each). The CDR3 has 15 amino acids. Trimming cost V 6 bases and J 4 bases, with 19 bases left between them. Germline V lookup: CDR1 MNHEY, CDR2 SVGAGI. CDR3 residues: CASRGGAGSLYEQYF. CDR3 nucleotides: TGTGCCAGCAGAGGGGGTGCGGGATCCCTTTACGAGCAGTACTTC.

CDR3 bases: TGCGCCAGCAGCCAAGATGGCCAGCGGTATGGAAACACCATATATTTT. It encodes CASSQDGQRYGNTIYF. This chain joins TRBV4-1 and TRBJ1-3; D unresolved. The germline V gene has CDR1 MGHRA and CDR2 YSYEKL. The ends were cut back, 0 bases at V and 3 bases at J, with 12 bases in the middle. This CDR3 is 16 amino acids long.

The chain links TRBV11-2 to TRBJ1-2; D is unresolved. Germline V lookup: CDR1 SGHAT, CDR2 FQNNGV. The CDR3 has 13 residues. The V end lost 2 bases, the J end lost 7 bases, and 11 bases lay between the germline ends. CDR3 nucleotides: TGTGCCAGCAGCTTACGGGGAGAGAGTGGCTACACCTTC. Translation gives CASSLRGESGYTF.

V usage is TRBV5-1 and J usage is TRBJ1-2; the match to TRBD1 covers 7 bases. CDR3 size: 18 residues. Germline V lookup: CDR1 SGHRS, CDR2 YFSETQ. After removal of 1 base from V and 0 bases from J, the junction contained 12 bases not matched to a gene. DNA of the CDR3: TGCGCCAGCAGCTTGTTTAATAGTGTGACAGGGACTAACTATGGCTACACCTTC. Encoded protein: CASSLFNSVTGTNYGYTF.

The chain has TRBV7-2 and TRBJ1-1; D is undetermined. The CDR3 contains 14 residues. Germline assignment: CDR1 SGHTA and CDR2 FQGNSA. Deletions cut 5 bases from V and 4 bases from J, with 14 bases between. In DNA, the CDR3 is TGTGCCAGCAGCCGGACGAAGGGAATCACTGAAGCTTTCTTT. Translating gives CASSRTKGITEAFF. The entire variable domain, with the rest obtained from reference TRBV7-2 and TRBJ1-1, is as follows: GAGVSQSPSNKVTEKGKDVELRCDPISGHTALYWYRQSLGQGLEFLIYFQGNSAPDKSGLPSDRFSAERTGGSVSTLTIQRTQQEDSAVYLCASSRTKGITEAFFGQGTRLTVV.